This T cell receptor (beta chain) emerged from a study of breast tumors, draining lymph nodes, adjacent tissues. Whole-study findings and limits: The lymph node origin of tumor T cells was framed as consistent with a hypothesis, not demonstrated.

Samples came from axillary lymph nodes draining the breast cancer. The CDR3 has 10 amino acids. The V end was cut by 2 bases, the J end by 8 bases, with 4 bases between. Germline CDR1 is DFQATT and CDR2 is SNEGSKA (reference sequence). Many counts were recorded for this clonotype. As yet, its antigen is unknown. One entry per CDR3 protein results from TCRdb running MiXCR on the multiplex PCR reads. The top ten clones hold 3% to 4.5% of a sample with roughly 220,000 distinct CDR3 sequences, around 35% of them seen once. This sequence originates from a female donor with breast cancer. Some clones in this sample may be carry-over from other donors' samples. The sample taken for sequencing was axillary lymph node tissue. The chain combines TRBV20-1 with TRBJ2-1; D remains ambiguous. Here the CDR3 DNA reads TGCAGTGCTAGATCCGATGAGCAGTTCTTC. Translated, it gives CSARSDEQFF.